Below, 20 T cell receptor beta chains from the same sample are listed, as sequenced in a study of T cell responses to AZD1222 COVID-19 vaccine. Profiling relied on immunoSEQ multiplex PCR, and the TCRdb table lists in-frame clones only, not all of them. The sample holds about 140,000 clones, about 88% seen once. The material was peripheral blood, obtained 28 days after the second AZD1222 dose. These receptors were collected from an adult who received the AZD1222 COVID-19 vaccine.

V is TRBV6-5 and J is TRBJ2-2; 9 bases line up with TRBD1. The CDR3 contains 14 residues. The trim removed 6 bases at V and 5 bases at J, leaving 4 bases unmatched. Per germline, CDR1 MNHEY and CDR2 SVGAGI. Written as DNA, the CDR3 is TGTGCCAGCAGGTCGGGACAGGGTACCGGGGAGCTGTTTTTT. Encoded protein: CASRSGQGTGELFF.

This chain connects TRBV2 to TRBJ2-4; D not certain. Per the germline V gene, CDR1 is SNHLY and CDR2 is FYNNEI. This CDR3 contains 11 residues. Trimming removed 3 bases at V and 7 bases at J, with 4 bases between. CDR3 in amino acids: CASSEGNIQYF. CDR3 in DNA: TGTGCCAGCAGTGAGGGGAACATTCAGTACTTC. Filled out from reference TRBV2 and TRBJ2-4, the complete variable domain reads EPEVTQTPSHQVTQMGQEVILRCVPISNHLYFYWYRQILGQKVEFLVSFYNNEISEKSEIFDDQFSVERPDGSNFTLKIRSTKLEDSAMYFCASSEGNIQYFGAGTRLSVL.

The chain combines TRBV24-1 with TRBJ2-2; 11 nucleotides align to TRBD1. Germline lookup yields CDR1 KGHDR and CDR2 SFDVKD. CDR3 size: 16 residues. J gave up 3 bases and V 4 bases, and 3 bases lay outside the gene matches. The CDR3 sequence is CATSDRGQGDTGELFF. CDR3 DNA: TGTGCCACCAGTGACCGGGGACAGGGGGACACCGGGGAGCTGTTTTTT.

The rearrangement uses TRBV19 and TRBJ1-5, with 8 bases aligning to TRBD1. The trim removed 7 bases at V and 7 bases at J, leaving 9 bases unmatched. The CDR3 length is 14 residues. CDR1 and CDR2 (germline): LNHDA, SQIVND (reference sequence). The CDR3 sequence: CASTGGTGYQPQHF. The CDR3 nucleotides read TGTGCCAGTACGGGCGGGACAGGATACCAGCCCCAGCATTTT.

The chain combines TRBV27 with TRBJ2-7; 7 bases agree with TRBD2. J gave up 3 bases and V 6 bases, and 5 bases lay outside the gene matches. The CDR3 extends over 13 amino acids. Germline V CDR1 and CDR2: MNHEY, SMNVEV (reference sequence). The CDR3 region is CASSIAGHYEQYF. CDR3 in DNA: TGTGCCAGCAGCATAGCGGGTCACTACGAGCAGTACTTC.

The CDR3 bases are TGCGCCAGCAGCGAAGGACTAGCAGTAGGCGAGCAGTTCTTC. It specifies CASSEGLAVGEQFF. The rearrangement joins TRBV5-1 to TRBJ2-1; 8 positions agree with TRBD2. V was pared by 4 bases and J by 10 bases, with 10 bases of the junction left unmatched. The CDR3 loop spans 14 amino acids. In germline, CDR1 is SGHRS, CDR2 YFSETQ.

The V and J genes are TRBV19 and TRBJ2-2; D is unresolved. The V and J ends lost 5 bases and 5 bases respectively, with 6 bases between them. Germline CDR1 LNHDA, CDR2 SQIVND (reference sequence). The CDR3 sequence is 12 residues long. This chain's CDR3 is CASSFLTGELFF. The CDR3 coding sequence is TGTGCCAGTAGTTTCCTTACCGGGGAGCTGTTTTTT.

The V gene is TRBV24-1, the J gene TRBJ1-5, with D tentatively TRBD1 (5 bases). Trimming took off 3 bases at V and 6 bases at J, with 11 bases between the two ends. Germline CDR1 is KGHDR and CDR2 is SFDVKD. The CDR3 length is 14 residues. CDR3 DNA sequence: TGTGCCACCAGTGATGGGGCGAAGGGTCAGCCCCAGCATTTT. Translation gives CATSDGAKGQPQHF.

The chain links TRBV14 to TRBJ1-2, with D possibly TRBD1 on 5 matching bases. The CDR3 sequence is 13 residues long. Germline CDR1 reads SGHDN; CDR2 reads FVKESK. Between the trimmed V and J ends, which lost 6 bases and 8 bases, there was a span of 16 bases. CDR3 sequence: CASRLRGARGYTF. The CDR3 bases are TGTGCCAGCAGACTCCGTGGGGCTAGAGGCTACACCTTC.

The rearrangement joins TRBV5-1 to TRBJ1-1; possible D gene TRBD1, 6 bases. With 4 bases removed from V and 4 bases from J, the gap between germline ends came to 17 bases. Germline loops: CDR1 SGHRS, CDR2 YFSETQ. CDR3 length: 15 amino acids. CDR3 nucleotide sequence: TGCGCCAGCAGCGCCCAAACAGGGTCGGGCACTGAAGCTTTCTTT. It translates to CASSAQTGSGTEAFF.

The chain is built from TRBV12-3 or TRBV12-4 and TRBJ1-1, with unresolved D. V was trimmed by 6 bases and J by 5 bases, leaving 10 bases between them. This CDR3 has 12 residues. The CDR3 DNA is TGTGCCAGCAGGTTCCGGGGTACTGAAGCTTTCTTT. Residues: CASRFRGTEAFF.

The genes are TRBV6-1 and TRBJ1-6, with D unclear. CDR3 size: 15 residues. The germline V gene has CDR1 MNHNS and CDR2 SASEGT. Between the trimmed V and J ends, which lost 1 base and 7 bases, there was a span of 11 bases. The CDR3 region is CASSEVERSNSPLHF. CDR3 coding DNA: TGTGCCAGCAGTGAAGTAGAGAGGAGCAATTCACCCCTCCACTTT.

The CDR3 DNA reads TGTGCCAGCAGCCGCAACAGGGATTCCTATGGCTACACCTTC. This gives the protein CASSRNRDSYGYTF. This chain connects TRBV6-5 to TRBJ1-2, with a tentative D call TRBD1 (6 bases). Trimming pared 6 bases from V and 4 bases from J, leaving 15 bases between. The CDR3 is 14 amino acids. CDR1 and CDR2 from the germline V gene are MNHEY and SVGAGI.

The chain has TRBV5-4 and TRBJ1-4, with a weak D call TRBD1 (5 bases). The CDR3 is 15 amino acids. Trimming pared 0 bases from V and 4 bases from J, leaving 10 bases between. Germline lookup yields CDR1 SGHNT and CDR2 YYREEE (reference sequence). The CDR3 protein is CASSLAGGLNEKLFF. CDR3 sequence (DNA): TGTGCCAGCAGCTTGGCGGGGGGTCTTAATGAAAAACTGTTTTTT.

V gene TRBV9 combines with J gene TRBJ2-2; 11 bases map to TRBD2. Trimming at V came to 0 bases and at J to 4 bases, leaving 2 bases not matched to a gene. CDR1 and CDR2 from the germline V gene are SGDLS and YYNGEE. CDR3 length equals 16 residues. The CDR3 sequence is CASSVDGTSGTGELFF. CDR3 DNA sequence: TGTGCCAGCAGCGTAGACGGGACTAGCGGCACCGGGGAGCTGTTTTTT.

This clone showed up just once. The J gene is TRBJ1-1, the V gene TRBV3-1 (or the pseudogene TRBV3-2); possibly TRBD1 for D (5 bases). CDR3 length: 17 residues. The germline CDR1 and CDR2 sequences are LGHDT and YNNKEL (reference sequence). With 1 base removed from V and 3 bases from J, the gap between germline ends came to 18 bases. Here the CDR3 DNA reads TGTGCCAGCAGCCAAGCCCGGACAAGCCGTGTGGACACTGAAGCTTTCTTT. This translates into CASSQARTSRVDTEAFF.

The chain carries TRBV7-8 and TRBJ1-2, with 7 bases aligning to TRBD1. The CDR3 consists of 15 residues. Germline lookup yields CDR1 SGHVS and CDR2 FQNEAQ. After removal of 5 bases from V and 7 bases from J, the junction contained 13 bases not matched to a gene. The DNA of the CDR3 is TGTGCCAGCAGCCCCGACAGGGCCCAGGGAGGTGGCTACACCTTC. Its translation: CASSPDRAQGGGYTF.

The J gene is TRBJ1-6, the V gene TRBV5-1, with 9 bases identical to TRBD1. Trimming at V came to 4 bases and at J to 2 bases, leaving 4 bases not matched to a gene. The CDR3 length is 16 residues. From germline, CDR1 is SGHRS and CDR2 YFSETQ. The DNA for the CDR3 is TGCGCCAGCAGCCCCGGACAGGGGACCTATAATTCACCCCTCCACTTT. Protein: CASSPGQGTYNSPLHF. The full variable domain, rest sourced from reference TRBV5-1 and TRBJ1-6, is KAGVTQTPRYLIKTRGQQVTLSCSPISGHRSVSWYQQTPGQGLQFLFEYFSETQRNKGNFPGRFSGRQFSNSRSEMNVSTLELGDSALYLCASSPGQGTYNSPLHFGNGTRLTVT.

The chain has TRBV4-1 and TRBJ1-4; 8 bases line up with TRBD1. Germline assignment: CDR1 MGHRA and CDR2 YSYEKL. J gave up 8 bases and V 3 bases, and 8 bases lay outside the gene matches. The CDR3 extends over 15 amino acids. For the CDR3, the DNA is TGCGCCAGCAGCCATGCCCGGACAGGGTTCGAAAAACTGTTTTTT. Translating it yields CASSHARTGFEKLFF.

The gene calls are TRBV7-2 and TRBJ1-3, with D unresolved. Germline V gene lookup returns CDR1 SGHTA and CDR2 FQGNSA. The CDR3 loop spans 16 amino acids. Between the trimmed V and J ends, which lost 1 base and 0 bases, there was a span of 10 bases. The CDR3 region has the DNA TGTGCCAGCAGCTTAGTTTTCCTAAGCTCTGGAAACACCATATATTTT. Amino acids: CASSLVFLSSGNTIYF.